These 17 T cell receptor beta chains originate from one sample sequenced in a study of CD8+ T cells in alopecia areata. RNA extraction was followed by reverse transcription into cDNA, which acted as the sequencing template. Data came from immunoSEQ multiplex PCR; TCRdb stores just in-frame clones and leaves some out. The data hold just over 150,000 clones, with around 50% observed a single time. Sample: CD8+ T cells sorted from blood, taken at week 0. The receptors were gathered from a human donor with alopecia areata.

The chain uses TRBV5-6 and TRBJ2-1; 8 nucleotides align to TRBD1. This CDR3 has 14 residues. V was clipped by 4 bases and J by 7 bases; unmatched bases: 7. Germline lookup yields CDR1 SGHDT and CDR2 YYEEEE. DNA for the CDR3: TGTGCCAGCAGCCCGTGGACAGGGAAGAATGAGCAGTTCTTC. Protein sequence: CASSPWTGKNEQFF.

V gene TRBV5-1 combines with J gene TRBJ1-1, with D tentatively TRBD1 (6 bases). The V gene lost 0 bases and the J gene lost 1 base, with 13 bases spanning the gap. CDR1 and CDR2 from the germline V gene are SGHRS and YFSETQ. The CDR3 has 16 amino acids. The CDR3 nucleotides are TGCGCCAGCAGCTTGGTCAGGGGCGGTGGGAACACTGAAGCTTTCTTT. Protein sequence: CASSLVRGGGNTEAFF.

This clone has a handful of counts. J is TRBJ2-1 and V is TRBV11-2, with D possibly being TRBD1 (6 bases). Germline V gene lookup returns CDR1 SGHAT and CDR2 FQNNGV. Deletions cut 6 bases from V and 3 bases from J, with 15 bases between. The length of the CDR3 is 15 residues. The CDR3 coding sequence is TGTGCCAGCAGTTCCGAGGGACACAACTACAATGAGCAGTTCTTC. Translated: CASSSEGHNYNEQFF.

The chain couples TRBV27 to TRBJ1-1; D is undetermined. CDR1 and CDR2 from the germline V gene are MNHEY and SMNVEV (reference sequence). V was pared by 2 bases and J by 0 bases, with 10 bases between. CDR3 length: 15 amino acids. CDR3 protein: CASSLRAAVNTEAFF. The CDR3 DNA is TGTGCCAGCAGTTTAAGGGCAGCTGTGAACACTGAAGCTTTCTTT.

The chain has TRBV6-5 and TRBJ2-7, with D perhaps TRBD1 (6 bases). Germline-derived CDR1 and CDR2 are MNHEY and SVGAGI. Trimming cost V 8 bases and J 5 bases, with 19 bases left between them. The CDR3 consists of 14 residues. CDR3 sequence reads: CASQTGHPRHEQYF. The CDR3 DNA reads as TGTGCCAGCCAGACGGGACACCCCAGGCACGAGCAGTACTTC.

The genes are TRBV12-5 and TRBJ2-5; tentative D call: TRBD2 (5 bases). The V gene lost 8 bases and the J gene lost 4 bases, with 11 bases spanning the gap. CDR1 is LGHNT, CDR2 FRNRAP, per germline. This CDR3 contains 12 residues. In DNA, the CDR3 is TGTGCTAGTCTAGACGAGGGAGAGACCCAGTACTTC. It encodes CASLDEGETQYF. Filled out from reference TRBV12-5 and TRBJ2-5, the complete variable domain reads DARVTQTPRHKVTEMGQEVTMRCQPILGHNTVFWYRQTMMQGLELLAYFRNRAPLDDSGMPKDRFSAEMPDATLATLKIQPSEPRDSAVYFCASLDEGETQYFGPGTRLLVL.

This rearrangement joins TRBV30 to TRBJ1-2; 9 bases agree with TRBD1. The CDR3 runs 16 residues. The V and J ends lost 3 bases and 2 bases, in that order; junction bases with no gene match: 10. CDR1 is GTSNPN and CDR2 is SVGIG in the germline V gene (reference sequence). The CDR3 is CAWRPSTGTGNYGYTF. CDR3 bases: TGTGCCTGGAGACCATCCACCGGGACAGGGAACTATGGCTACACCTTC.

This chain links TRBV29-1 with TRBJ1-1, with D uncertain. Germline CDR1 and CDR2: SQVTM and ANQGSEA. V was cut by 7 bases and J by 3 bases, with 12 bases left in between. The CDR3 has 12 amino acids. The CDR3 loop is CSALKVDTEAFF. CDR3 coding DNA: TGCAGCGCCCTGAAGGTAGACACTGAAGCTTTCTTT.

This CDR3 reads CASSLLGLQADTEAFF. The CDR3, as DNA: TGTGCCAGCAGTTTATTAGGTCTTCAGGCCGACACTGAAGCTTTCTTT. The chain links TRBV27 to TRBJ1-1; D gene ambiguous. V lost 1 base and J 3 bases, leaving 15 bases between the germline ends. Germline CDR1 reads MNHEY; CDR2 reads SMNVEV (reference sequence). The CDR3 length is 16 residues.

The CDR3 sequence: CASSSIGVTYEQYF. The CDR3 DNA is TGTGCCAGCAGCTCGATCGGGGTAACCTACGAGCAGTACTTC. The J gene is TRBJ2-7, the V gene TRBV7-2; possible D gene TRBD2, 5 bases. Germline lookup yields CDR1 SGHTA and CDR2 FQGNSA. V was shortened by 4 bases and J by 2 bases, with 12 bases between the two germline ends. This CDR3 is built from 14 residues.

This rearrangement joins TRBV27 to TRBJ2-3; D is unclear. V gave up 3 bases and J gave up 6 bases, with 4 bases separating them. The CDR3 extends over 11 amino acids. CDR1 and CDR2 (germline): MNHEY, SMNVEV (reference sequence). The CDR3 spells CASSFADTQYF. The CDR3 DNA sequence: TGTGCCAGCAGTTTTGCGGATACGCAGTATTTT.

The rearrangement links TRBV6-5 to TRBJ2-3; D not resolved. This CDR3 is built from 14 residues. The V and J ends lost 0 bases and 2 bases respectively, with 6 bases between them. Germline values: CDR1 MNHEY, CDR2 SVGAGI. CDR3 sequence (DNA): TGTGCCAGCAGTTACTCAACAGACACAGATACGCAGTATTTT. Translation: CASSYSTDTDTQYF.

The genes are TRBV13 and TRBJ1-2; 7 positions match TRBD1. V shed 1 base, J shed 4 bases, and the junction held 12 bases outside the gene matches. Per the germline V gene, CDR1 is PRHDT and CDR2 is FYEKMQ (reference sequence). This CDR3 comprises 17 residues. The CDR3 DNA reads TGTGCCAGCAGCTTAGCCACCACAGGGGCACCGCTCTATGGCTACACCTTC. It translates to CASSLATTGAPLYGYTF.

The J gene is TRBJ1-6, the V gene TRBV4-3, with 8 bases fitting TRBD1. The length of the CDR3 is 15 residues. V trimming: 0 bases; J trimming: 8 bases; junction bases outside the gene matches: 3. Germline V gives CDR1 LGHNA, CDR2 YSLEER. CDR3 nucleotide sequence: TGCGCCAGCAGCCAAGACAGGGGGCAAGATTCACCCCTCCACTTT. Amino acids: CASSQDRGQDSPLHF.

The chain recombines TRBV25-1 with TRBJ1-1; D not resolved. CDR1 and CDR2 from the germline V gene are MGHDK and SYGVNS. This CDR3 contains 13 residues. The V end lost 0 bases, the J end lost 4 bases, and 6 bases lay between the germline ends. The CDR3 spells CASSEYYGTEAFF. The CDR3 DNA follows: TGTGCCAGCAGTGAATACTACGGCACTGAAGCTTTCTTT. The entire variable domain, with the rest obtained from reference TRBV25-1 and TRBJ1-1, is as follows: EADIYQTPRYLVIGTGKKITLECSQTMGHDKMYWYQQDPGMELHLIHYSYGVNSTEKGDLSSESTVSRIRTEHFPLTLESARPSHTSQYLCASSEYYGTEAFFGQGTRLTVV.

This clone was counted only a few times. The V gene is TRBV29-1, the J gene TRBJ1-2, with D perhaps matching TRBD1 (6 bases). Germline V lookup: CDR1 SQVTM, CDR2 ANQGSEA. There are 15 residues in the CDR3. Trimming took off 2 bases at V and 1 base at J, with 14 bases between the two ends. CDR3 DNA sequence: TGCAGCGTTGAATCACAGGGACCCAATAACTATGGCTACACCTTC. It yields the protein CSVESQGPNNYGYTF.

A single count supports this clone. The J gene is TRBJ1-2, the V gene TRBV4-3, with no clear D. V was cut by 0 bases and J by 1 base, with 9 bases left in between. The CDR3 is made up of 15 amino acids. Germline CDR1 and CDR2: LGHNA and YSLEER. CDR3 coding DNA: TGCGCCAGCAGCCAAGAACTATCCGATAACTATGGCTACACCTTC. Residues: CASSQELSDNYGYTF.